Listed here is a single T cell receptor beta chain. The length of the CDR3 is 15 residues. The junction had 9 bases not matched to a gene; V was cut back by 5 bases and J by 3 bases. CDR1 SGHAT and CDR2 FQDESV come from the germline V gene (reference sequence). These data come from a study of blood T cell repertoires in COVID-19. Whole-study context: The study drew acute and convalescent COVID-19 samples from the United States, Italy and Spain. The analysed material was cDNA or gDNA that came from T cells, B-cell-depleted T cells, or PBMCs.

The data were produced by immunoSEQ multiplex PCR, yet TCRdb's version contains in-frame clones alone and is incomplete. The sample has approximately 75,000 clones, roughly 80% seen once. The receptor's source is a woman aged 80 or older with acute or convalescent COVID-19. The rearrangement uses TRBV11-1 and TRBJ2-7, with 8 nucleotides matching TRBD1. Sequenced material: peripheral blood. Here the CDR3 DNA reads TGTGCCAGCAGCCCAGGGACGACAGGGGACTACGAGCAGTACTTC. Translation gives CASSPGTTGDYEQYF.